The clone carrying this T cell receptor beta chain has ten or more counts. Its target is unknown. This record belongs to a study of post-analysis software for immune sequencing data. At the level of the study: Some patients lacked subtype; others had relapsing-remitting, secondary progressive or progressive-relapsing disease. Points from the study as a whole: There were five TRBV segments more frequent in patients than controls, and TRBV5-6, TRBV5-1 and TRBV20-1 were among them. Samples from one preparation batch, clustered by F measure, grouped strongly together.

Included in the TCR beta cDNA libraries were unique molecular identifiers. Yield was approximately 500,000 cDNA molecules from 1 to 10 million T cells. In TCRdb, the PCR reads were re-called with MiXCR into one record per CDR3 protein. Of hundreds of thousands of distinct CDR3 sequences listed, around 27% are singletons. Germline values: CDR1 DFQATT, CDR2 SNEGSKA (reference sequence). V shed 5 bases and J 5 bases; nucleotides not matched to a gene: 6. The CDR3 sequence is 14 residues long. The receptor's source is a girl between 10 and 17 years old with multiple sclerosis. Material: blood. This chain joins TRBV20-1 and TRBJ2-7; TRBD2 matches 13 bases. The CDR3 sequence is CSALTSGRADEQYF. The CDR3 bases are TGCAGTGCTTTAACTAGCGGGAGGGCGGACGAGCAGTACTTC.